The 15 T cell receptor beta chains below all came from one sample that was sequenced in a study of blood T cells in healthy people across ages. Alongside a J-beta primer mix, a sample-barcoded 5' primer served in a second PCR lasting about 7 to 11 cycles. Using its own MiXCR run on the 5' RACE reads, TCRdb lists one record per CDR3 protein. There are around 1.5 million distinct CDR3 sequences in the sample; about 43% occur only once, and roughly 7.9% lies in the top ten. Sequencing was performed on blood. The source of these receptors is a woman under 30 in good health.

The chain employs TRBV10-3 and TRBJ2-1; the match to TRBD1 covers 10 bases. The V and J ends lost 6 bases and 8 bases, in that order; junction bases with no gene match: 7. The V gene's germline CDR1 is ENHRY and CDR2 SYGVKD. There are 14 residues in the CDR3. For the CDR3, the DNA is TGTGCCATCAGCGCCGGGACAGGGGTTGATGAGCAGTTCTTC. This gives the protein CAISAGTGVDEQFF.

The chain has TRBV28 and TRBJ2-5; 11 nucleotides align to TRBD2. Germline CDR1 and CDR2: MDHEN and SYDVKM. The CDR3 contains 17 residues. V gave up 6 bases and J gave up 1 base; unmatched junction bases: 10. The CDR3 bases are TGTGCCAGCAGCTTGGGGGAGACTAGCGGGACCCAAGAGACCCAGTACTTC. The encoded protein is CASSLGETSGTQETQYF.

This clonotype was counted between two and nine times. This sequence joins TRBV20-1 and TRBJ1-2; D perhaps matches TRBD1 (5 bases). Germline CDR1 and CDR2: DFQATT and SNEGSKA (reference sequence). V lost 6 bases, J lost 6 bases, and 11 bases lay in between. The CDR3 length is 11 residues. CDR3 sequence: CSAAWGDGYTF. CDR3 DNA sequence: TGCAGTGCCGCCTGGGGGGATGGCTACACCTTC.

This clonotype was found a few times. The gene calls are TRBV12-3 or TRBV12-4 and TRBJ2-1; no definite D call. This CDR3 has 14 residues. Trimming removed 1 base from V and 10 bases from J, with 14 bases in between. CDR3 coding DNA: TGTGCCAGCAGTTTAGGGGCGGAGTGGAGAGAGCAGTTCTTC. Encoded protein: CASSLGAEWREQFF.

In its sample, this clonotype was seen a few times. The rearrangement joins TRBV3-1 to TRBJ2-7; no clear D gene. Trimming left V 1 base short and J 0 bases short, with 10 bases between. Germline loops: CDR1 LGHDT, CDR2 YNNKEL (reference sequence). This CDR3 comprises 15 residues. The CDR3 coding sequence is TGTGCCAGCAGCCAAGTGGCAGATACCTCCTACGAGCAGTACTTC. Amino acid sequence: CASSQVADTSYEQYF.

The table lists this clonotype with a few counts. V usage is TRBV28 and J usage is TRBJ1-6, with no clear D. Trimming removed 6 bases from V and 5 bases from J, with 11 bases in between. The germline V gene encodes CDR1 MDHEN and CDR2 SYDVKM. The CDR3 length is 14 residues. CDR3 residues: CASSQRRNNSPLHF. As DNA, the CDR3 is TGTGCCAGCAGCCAAAGGAGGAATAATTCACCCCTCCACTTT.

This clonotype was observed at least ten times. Written as DNA, the CDR3 is TGCAGCGTTATAGCAGGGATCTATGGCTACACCTTC. Protein: CSVIAGIYGYTF. The genes are TRBV29-1 and TRBJ1-2, with D possibly TRBD1 on 5 matching bases. The CDR3 consists of 12 residues. V lost 5 bases, J lost 4 bases, and 11 bases lay in between. Germline CDR1 and CDR2: SQVTM and ANQGSEA.

The chain couples TRBV4-1 to TRBJ1-2, with 7 bases matching TRBD1. The CDR3 is made up of 17 amino acids. The ends lost 0 bases at V and 1 base at J; junction bases unmatched: 8. Germline lookup yields CDR1 MGHRA and CDR2 YSYEKL. In DNA form, the CDR3 reads TGCGCCAGCAGCCAAGATCCTGCCAGGGGGATTAACTATGGCTACACCTTC. Translation gives CASSQDPARGINYGYTF.

Only one count was recorded for this clonotype. The V gene is TRBV7-2, the J gene TRBJ2-4, with 10 nucleotides matching TRBD2. The end of the DNA fits TRBJ2-7 better, so the J call may be wrong. This CDR3 region has 16 residues. From germline, CDR1 is SGHTA and CDR2 FQGNSA. CDR3 DNA: TGTGCCAGCAGCTTAGTTGGGCTAGCGGGAGTAGGCGAGCAGTACTTC. Amino acid sequence: CASSLVGLAGVGEQYF.

This rearrangement joins TRBV16 to TRBJ2-3, with 10 nucleotides matching TRBD2. V shed 7 bases, J shed 0 bases, and the junction held 7 bases outside the gene matches. The CDR3 is made up of 16 amino acids. Per the germline V gene, CDR1 is KGHSY and CDR2 is FQNENV. The CDR3 DNA sequence: TGTGCCAGCACCCCAACGACTAGCGGGAGCACAGATACGCAGTATTTT. This translates into CASTPTTSGSTDTQYF.

The J gene is TRBJ2-5, the V gene TRBV7-6, with D perhaps matching TRBD1 or TRBD2 (5 bases each). The CDR3 extends over 15 amino acids. CDR1 is SGHVS, CDR2 FNYEAQ, per germline. V lost 6 bases and J lost 2, with 16 bases in between. In DNA, the CDR3 is TGTGCCAGCAGGGATCCGGGGCCAGCACAAGAGACCCAGTACTTC. Translated, it gives CASRDPGPAQETQYF.

This clonotype came up a few times. The J gene is TRBJ1-1, the V gene TRBV30; tentative D call: TRBD1 (6 bases). This CDR3 is built from 11 residues. CDR1 GTSNPN and CDR2 SVGIG come from the germline V gene (reference sequence). Trimming pared 7 bases from V and 8 bases from J, leaving 14 bases between. As DNA, the CDR3 is TGTGCCTCATACTCGGGACAAGAAGCTTTCTTT. Amino acid sequence: CASYSGQEAFF.

The V and J genes are TRBV4-1 and TRBJ2-3; 13 bases align to TRBD2. V dropped 4 bases and J dropped 5; count of bases not matched to a gene: 9. Looked up from germline, CDR1 is MGHRA and CDR2 is YSYEKL. The CDR3 is made up of 17 amino acids. Here the CDR3 DNA reads TGCGCCAGCAGCCTACCTGGACTAGCGGGGGTTGGAGATACGCAGTATTTT. Residues: CASSLPGLAGVGDTQYF.

This chain links TRBV30 with TRBJ2-3; 8 positions agree with TRBD1. The CDR3 is 14 residues long. Trimming removed 8 bases from V and 1 base from J; junction bases left unmatched: 8. CDR1 is GTSNPN, CDR2 SVGIG, per germline (reference sequence). The CDR3 sequence: CAGLDRGGTDTQYF. DNA of the CDR3: TGTGCCGGCCTAGACAGGGGAGGCACAGATACGCAGTATTTT.

In DNA, the CDR3 is TGCAGTGCTGTAGCAGGGGGAATCTCCTACGAGCAGTACTTC. This gives the protein CSAVAGGISYEQYF. The chain is built from TRBV20-1 and TRBJ2-7, with TRBD1 matching 7 bases. Trimming cost V 5 bases and J 0 bases; bases outside gene matches: 7. In germline, CDR1 is DFQATT, CDR2 SNEGSKA (reference sequence). The CDR3 has 14 amino acids.